The sequence of this T cell receptor beta chain was determined in a study of vaccination effects on CD4 cells after COVID-19. Regarding the study as a whole: Clones from infection and from vaccination both contracted markedly late after vaccination.

The CDR3 has 14 residues. The germline CDR1 and CDR2 sequences are MNHEY and SVGEGT. Trimming at V came to 4 bases and at J to 6 bases, leaving 6 bases not matched to a gene. Assay used: immunoSEQ multiplex PCR; TCRdb lists only in-frame clones, some missing. The sample lists about 46,000 clones, about 74% occurring once. As to this clone: Its antigen remains unknown.

Expansion of antigen-specific CD4+ T cells with viral peptide pools was carried out by the ViraFEST assay before sequencing. Isolation of CD4+ T cells took place after 10 days of culture. Participants received two doses of either the BNT162b2 or mRNA-1273 vaccine. No vaccinee had earlier SARS-CoV-2 infection, and nucleocapsid antibodies were negative. IL-2 medium took the place of half the medium on both days 3 and 7. The receptor's source is a human donor who received a COVID-19 vaccine. The chain couples TRBV6-2 or TRBV6-3 to TRBJ2-3, with 8 bases fitting TRBD1. This sample comprised CD4+ T cells from PBMCs cultured with HCoV-OC43 spike peptides, obtained after COVID-19 vaccination. The subset is: HCoV-OC43 spike overlapping peptide pool stimulation. CDR3: CASSWARGRDTQYF. DNA for the CDR3: TGTGCCAGCAGTTGGGCCAGGGGGCGGGATACGCAGTATTTT.